The clone carrying this T cell receptor delta chain was counted a few times. The antigen is unknown. The entry originates in a study of Vδ1+ human thymocytes. Overall study findings and caveats: Thymic TRG and TRD repertoires appeared highly polyclonal, with Gaussian CDR3 length distributions.

With 3 bases clipped from V and 0 bases from J, the junction kept 16 bases outside the gene matches. Germline CDR1 is TSWWSYY and CDR2 is QGS. This CDR3 region has 19 residues. Sequences come from RNA converted to cDNA by reverse transcription. The CDR3 regions were amplified by multiplex PCR from V-gene primers to a constant-region primer. TCRdb re-analyzed the multiplex PCR reads via CATT. The sample records around 60,000 delta-chain clones, around 15% being singletons. Sequencing used Vdelta1+ gamma-delta thymocytes from the thymus. Stated subset: FACS-sorted CD3+ TCRalphabeta- TCRVdelta1+ TCRVdelta2- thymocytes. The chain carries TRDV1 and TRDJ1, with 7 bases lining up with TRDD3. The source is a girl less than two years old who had congenital heart surgery. CDR3 sequence (DNA): TGTGCTCTTGGGGACAGTAATTCCTTTTGGGGGACCTACACCGATAAACTCATCTTT. Translation: CALGDSNSFWGTYTDKLIF.